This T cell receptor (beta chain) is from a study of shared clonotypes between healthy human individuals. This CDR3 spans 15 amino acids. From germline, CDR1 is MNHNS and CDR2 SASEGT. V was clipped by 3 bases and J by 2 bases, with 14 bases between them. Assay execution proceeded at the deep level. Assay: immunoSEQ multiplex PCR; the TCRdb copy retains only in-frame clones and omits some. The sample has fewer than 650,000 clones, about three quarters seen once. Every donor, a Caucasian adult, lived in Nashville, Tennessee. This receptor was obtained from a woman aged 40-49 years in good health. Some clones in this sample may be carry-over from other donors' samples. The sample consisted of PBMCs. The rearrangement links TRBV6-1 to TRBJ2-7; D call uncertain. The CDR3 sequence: CASSDVGRITYEQYF. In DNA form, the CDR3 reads TGTGCCAGCAGTGATGTTGGACGGATAACCTACGAGCAGTACTTC.